This paragraph reports one T cell receptor (beta chain). The source of the sample is a study of PD-1 blockade in classical Hodgkin lymphoma. With no exception, relapse followed autologous stem cell transplantation in all patients, and brentuximab vedotin exposure varied. The repertoire was sequenced with immunoSEQ multiplex PCR; TCRdb's copy has only in-frame clones and lacks some. The sample shows some 84,000 clones, around 86% of them seen only once. V lost 2 bases, J lost 6 bases, and 10 bases lay in between. CDR1 and CDR2 from the germline V gene are SGDLS and YYNGEE. This CDR3 is 13 amino acids long.

This specimen consisted of peripheral blood mononuclear cells (PBMCs), obtained at baseline. The TCR comes from a human donor with classical Hodgkin lymphoma. The chain links TRBV9 to TRBJ2-3, with D hard to call. CDR3 sequence reads: CASSVTPTDTQYF. The CDR3 nucleotides read TGTGCCAGCAGCGTTACCCCAACGGATACGCAGTATTTT.